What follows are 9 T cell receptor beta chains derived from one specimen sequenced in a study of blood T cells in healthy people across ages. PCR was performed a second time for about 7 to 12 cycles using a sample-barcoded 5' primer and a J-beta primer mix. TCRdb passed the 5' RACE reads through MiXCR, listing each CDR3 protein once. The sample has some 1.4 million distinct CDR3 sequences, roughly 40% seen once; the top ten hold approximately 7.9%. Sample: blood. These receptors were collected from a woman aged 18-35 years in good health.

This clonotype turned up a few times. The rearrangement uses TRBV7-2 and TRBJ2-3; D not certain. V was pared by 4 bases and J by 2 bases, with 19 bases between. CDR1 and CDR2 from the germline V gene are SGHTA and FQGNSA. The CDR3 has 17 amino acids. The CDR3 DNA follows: TGTGCCAGCAGCTACTATGCCGGTGGGATTTTCACAGATACGCAGTATTTT. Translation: CASSYYAGGIFTDTQYF.

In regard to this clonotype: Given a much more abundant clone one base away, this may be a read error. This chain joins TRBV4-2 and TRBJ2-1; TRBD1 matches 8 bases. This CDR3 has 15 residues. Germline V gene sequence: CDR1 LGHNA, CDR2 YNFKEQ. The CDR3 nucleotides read TGTGCCGGCAGACCGAGCCAGGGGGCTTACAATGAGCAGTTCTTC. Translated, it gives CAGRPSQGAYNEQFF.

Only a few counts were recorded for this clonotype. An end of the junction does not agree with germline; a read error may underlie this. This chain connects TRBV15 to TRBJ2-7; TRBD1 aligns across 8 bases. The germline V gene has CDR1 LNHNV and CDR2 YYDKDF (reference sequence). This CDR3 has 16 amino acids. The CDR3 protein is CATSRETQGASSEQYF. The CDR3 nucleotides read TGTGCCACCAGCAGGGAGACTCAGGGGGCGTCCTCCGAGCAGTACTTC.

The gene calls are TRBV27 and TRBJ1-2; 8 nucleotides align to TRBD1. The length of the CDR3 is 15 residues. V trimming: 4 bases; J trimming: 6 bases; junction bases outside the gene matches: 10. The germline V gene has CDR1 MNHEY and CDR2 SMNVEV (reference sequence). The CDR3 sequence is CASSSPSGGLNGYTF. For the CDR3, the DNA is TGTGCCAGCAGTTCCCCCTCAGGGGGCCTCAATGGCTACACCTTC.

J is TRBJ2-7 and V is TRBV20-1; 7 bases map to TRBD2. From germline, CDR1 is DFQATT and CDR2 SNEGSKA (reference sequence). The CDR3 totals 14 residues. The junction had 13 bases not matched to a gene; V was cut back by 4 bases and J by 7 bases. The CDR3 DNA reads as TGCAGTGCTACAACCTTGCGGGACTACAATGAGCAGTACTTC. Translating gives CSATTLRDYNEQYF.

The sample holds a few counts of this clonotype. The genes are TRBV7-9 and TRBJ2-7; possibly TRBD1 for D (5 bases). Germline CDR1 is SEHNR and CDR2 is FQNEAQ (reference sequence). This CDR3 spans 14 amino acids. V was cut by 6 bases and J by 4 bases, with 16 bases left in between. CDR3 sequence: CASSSTTASYEQYF. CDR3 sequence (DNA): TGTGCCAGCAGTTCTACGACAGCGTCTTACGAGCAGTACTTC.

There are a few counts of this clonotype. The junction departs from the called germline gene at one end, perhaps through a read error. CDR3 DNA sequence: TGTGACATCAAGGCGGACAGTAACTATGGCTACACCTTC. It is translated as CDIKADSNYGYTF. The chain couples TRBV10-3 to TRBJ1-2; perhaps TRBD1 as D (6 bases). This CDR3 region has 13 residues. CDR1 and CDR2 from the germline V gene are ENHRY and SYGVKD.

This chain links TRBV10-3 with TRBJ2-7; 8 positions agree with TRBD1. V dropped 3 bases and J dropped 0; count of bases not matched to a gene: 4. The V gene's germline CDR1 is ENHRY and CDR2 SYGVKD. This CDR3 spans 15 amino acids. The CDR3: CAISEVDRASYEQYF. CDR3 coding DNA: TGTGCCATCAGTGAAGTGGACAGGGCCTCCTACGAGCAGTACTTC.

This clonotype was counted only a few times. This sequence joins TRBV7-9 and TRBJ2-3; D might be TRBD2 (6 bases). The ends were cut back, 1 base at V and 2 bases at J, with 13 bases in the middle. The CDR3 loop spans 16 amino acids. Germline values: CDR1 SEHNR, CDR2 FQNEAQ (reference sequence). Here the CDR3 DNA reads TGTGCCAGCAGCTTAGAATCGGGGGTCAACACAGATACGCAGTATTTT. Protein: CASSLESGVNTDTQYF.